Following are 12 T cell receptor beta chains from one sample sequenced in a study of response to subunit inactivated influenza vaccine. TCRdb used MiXCR to reprocess the RT-PCR reads, holding one entry per CDR3 protein. The table lists under 200,000 distinct CDR3 sequences, more than 10% of them singletons. These data also formed part of another study, on T cells expressing NK-cell markers. From that study: Generation of TCR beta cDNA was performed by 5'RACE template switching incorporating UMIs.

The material was CD8+ T cells sorted from PBMCs, obtained roughly 12 days after vaccination. The receptors derive from a middle-aged man who received an inactivated influenza vaccine.

The CDR3 DNA is TGTGCCAGCAGCACTAGCGGGGGTACGGAGACCCAGTACTTC. Encoded protein: CASSTSGGTETQYF. The V call is TRBV27, the J call TRBJ2-5; 11 bases agree with TRBD2. The CDR3 has 14 amino acids. With 6 bases clipped from V and 5 bases from J, the junction kept 5 bases outside the gene matches. From germline, CDR1 is MNHEY and CDR2 SMNVEV (reference sequence).

V is TRBV7-9 and J is TRBJ2-1, with D perhaps TRBD1 (6 bases). Trimming pared 6 bases from V and 1 base from J, leaving 16 bases between. Germline-derived CDR1 and CDR2 are SEHNR and FQNEAQ (reference sequence). The CDR3 is 16 residues long. CDR3 in amino acids: CASRYPGVGSYNEQFF. Written as DNA, the CDR3 is TGTGCCAGCAGGTACCCAGGGGTGGGTTCCTACAATGAGCAGTTCTTC.

This clonotype was seen at least ten times. The chain combines TRBV6-5 with TRBJ1-3; weak D call: TRBD1 (6 bases). This CDR3 region has 15 residues. CDR1 is MNHEY, CDR2 SVGAGI, per germline. Trimming shortened V by 4 bases and J by 2 bases, and 12 bases separated the two germline ends. CDR3 bases: TGTGCCAGCAGTTGGTCACAGGGAACTGGAAACACCATATATTTT. It is translated as CASSWSQGTGNTIYF.

The chain couples TRBV15 to TRBJ2-5; D tentatively fits TRBD1 or TRBD2 (5 bases each). Germline CDR1 LNHNV, CDR2 YYDKDF (reference sequence). The CDR3 totals 17 residues. The V end was cut by 1 base, the J end by 4 bases, with 19 bases between. CDR3 sequence reads: CATSRALGTRSGETQYF. The CDR3 DNA reads as TGTGCCACCAGCAGAGCGCTGGGGACGAGGTCAGGAGAGACCCAGTACTTC. The complete variable domain, with remaining parts taken from reference TRBV15 and TRBJ2-5, reads DAMVIQNPRYQVTQFGKPVTLSCSQTLNHNVMYWYQQKSSQAPKLLFHYYDKDFNNEADTPDNFQSRRPNTSFCFLDIRSPGLGDTAMYLCATSRALGTRSGETQYFGPGTRLLVL.

The CDR3 DNA sequence: TGTGCCAGCAGTCCGGGACAGGGCTCTGTCAATGAGCAGTTCTTC. Protein sequence: CASSPGQGSVNEQFF. J is TRBJ2-1 and V is TRBV27, with 9 bases identical to TRBD1. This CDR3 is built from 15 residues. The J segment lost 6 bases and the V segment lost 5 bases, leaving 8 bases of the junction unmatched. Germline V gene sequence: CDR1 MNHEY, CDR2 SMNVEV (reference sequence).

The genes are TRBV4-3 and TRBJ1-5; 7 bases align to TRBD1. This CDR3 is built from 16 residues. From germline, CDR1 is LGHNA and CDR2 YSLEER. Losses at the gene ends were 6 bases for V and 6 bases for J; bases not matched to a gene: 14. The CDR3 spells CASSRTHEGAGQPQHF. DNA for the CDR3: TGCGCCAGCAGTCGTACTCATGAGGGGGCGGGTCAGCCCCAGCATTTT.

The V gene is TRBV2, the J gene TRBJ1-5; no clear D gene. The V gene lost 6 bases and the J gene lost 6 bases, with 12 bases spanning the gap. This CDR3 has 13 amino acids. Germline V lookup: CDR1 SNHLY, CDR2 FYNNEI. This CDR3 is CASSGSHSQPQHF. The CDR3 DNA sequence: TGTGCCAGCAGCGGGTCCCACTCTCAGCCCCAGCATTTT.

In its sample, this clonotype was seen a few times. The rearrangement joins TRBV19 to TRBJ2-2; a possible D gene is TRBD2 (6 bases). CDR3 length: 14 residues. Germline-derived CDR1 and CDR2 are LNHDA and SQIVND (reference sequence). The V and J ends lost 7 bases and 6 bases respectively, with 15 bases between them. The DNA for the CDR3 is TGTGCCAGTAAAATTGGGCCGGGGGCCGGGGAGCTGTTTTTT. Protein product: CASKIGPGAGELFF. The entire variable domain, with the rest obtained from reference TRBV19 and TRBJ2-2, is as follows: DGGITQSPKYLFRKEGQNVTLSCEQNLNHDAMYWYRQDPGQGLRLIYYSQIVNDFQKGDIAEGYSVSREKKESFPLTVTSAQKNPTAFYLCASKIGPGAGELFFGEGSRLTVL.

The V and J genes are TRBV28 and TRBJ2-7; no clear D. The CDR3 runs to 14 residues. V was pared by 5 bases and J by 0 bases, with 11 bases between. Germline CDR1 reads MDHEN; CDR2 reads SYDVKM. As DNA, the CDR3 is TGTGCCAGCAGTGCCGACTCCAGCTCCTACGAGCAGTACTTC. It yields the protein CASSADSSSYEQYF.

This clonotype was detected only a few times. This chain joins TRBV7-9 and TRBJ2-7; 12 nucleotides agree with TRBD1. This CDR3 has 15 residues. The J segment lost 7 bases and the V segment lost 4 bases, leaving 8 bases of the junction unmatched. Germline values: CDR1 SEHNR, CDR2 FQNEAQ (reference sequence). The CDR3 is CASSYSGTGGLEQYF. DNA of the CDR3: TGTGCCAGCAGCTACTCCGGGACAGGGGGCTTGGAGCAGTACTTC.

CDR3 DNA sequence: TGTGCCAGCAGTAGGCCTGGCACTGAAGCTTTCTTT. It specifies CASSRPGTEAFF. The gene calls are TRBV28 and TRBJ1-1; D is ambiguous. The CDR3 length is 12 residues. V shed 5 bases and J shed 4 bases, with 8 bases lying between them. Germline V lookup: CDR1 MDHEN, CDR2 SYDVKM.

The chain has TRBV7-9 and TRBJ2-3, with D possibly being TRBD2 (6 bases). Germline V gene sequence: CDR1 SEHNR, CDR2 FQNEAQ (reference sequence). The germline V and J ends were trimmed by 0 bases and 5 bases, with 18 bases remaining between them. The CDR3 runs to 17 residues. CDR3 nucleotides: TGTGCCAGCAGCTTAGCGTTATTACGGGGGTATGAAGATACGCAGTATTTT. Its translation: CASSLALLRGYEDTQYF.